This T cell receptor beta chain stems from a study of cytomegalovirus exposure and HLA in healthy donors. Whole-study results and caveats: The authors listed about 170 TCR beta chains as cytomegalovirus-associated. Three chains tied to CMV proved CMV antigen-specific in vitro.

This clone was seen only a few times. Its cognate antigen is unknown. Assay used: immunoSEQ multiplex PCR; TCRdb lists only in-frame clones, some missing. The sample yields more than 85,000 clones, almost 90% seen once. This TCR was recovered from a woman between 18 and 29 years old in good health and CMV-seronegative. Sequences were obtained from PBMCs.

The CDR3 DNA follows: TGTGCCACCCAAGCGGGCGGGGAGCTGTTTTTT. Translated, it gives CATQAGGELFF. This chain links TRBV19 with TRBJ2-2; the D gene is possibly TRBD2 (6 bases). Germline CDR1 and CDR2: LNHDA and SQIVND (reference sequence). The CDR3 extends over 11 amino acids. Trimming took 10 bases from V and 7 from J, leaving 10 bases between them.